This T cell receptor beta chain was retrieved from a study of T cell changes during pregnancy in multiple sclerosis. Sequencing used immunoSEQ multiplex PCR; TCRdb keeps in-frame clones, though not all of them. The sample lists roughly 45,000 clones; roughly 88% were seen once. Germline V gene sequence: CDR1 SGHRS, CDR2 YFSETQ. This CDR3 has 14 residues. The J segment lost 5 bases and the V segment lost 4 bases, leaving 7 bases of the junction unmatched. The receptor's source is a female donor in good health, enrolled as a control in a pregnancy study. Source: peripheral blood, taken in the first trimester of pregnancy. The V and J genes are TRBV5-1 and TRBJ2-7, with 9 bases matching TRBD1. The CDR3 nucleotides are TGCGCCAGCAGCGACGGACAGGGGAACAACGAGCAGTACTTC. Translation: CASSDGQGNNEQYF.